This T cell receptor beta chain was captured in a study of blood T cell repertoires in COVID-19 (dated by TCRdb to 2020 to 2022). Background on the whole study: Samples from collaborators originated in the United States, Italy and Spain and spanned both the acute and convalescent phases of COVID-19. A freely available public database, intended as a resource for researchers studying the immune response to SARS-CoV-2, is where the repertoires were released. Samples came from the ongoing ImmuneRACE study (first 160 participants) plus 1,254 subjects from 6 global collaborators. Where available, HLA class I and class II types were obtained from metadata supplied by the sample provider rather than from assay-based typing. The prospective study material was composed of cDNA or gDNA derived from T cells, B-cell-depleted T cells, or PBMCs. The sample metadata nearly always contained a de-identified subject ID, COVID-19 status, age in years and sex. Subjects who had been exposed to COVID-19, were actively infected with it, or had recovered from it provided the deeply sampled blood TCRbeta repertoires that made up the dataset.

In the prospective study, participants were 18 to 89 years old, resided in approximately 22 geographic areas of the United States, and were enrolled through a virtual design. In the prospective study, participants were assigned to cohorts based on the clinical history participants reported in a screening survey and a study questionnaire. ImmuneRACE Cohort 3 recovered participants were defined by two consecutive negative NP/OP PCR tests, healthcare professional clearance, or symptom resolution. In the prospective study, whole blood, serum and a nasopharyngeal or oropharyngeal swab were collected from each participant by mobile phlebotomists. Prospective study participants could optionally give additional blood draws and questionnaires over a roughly two-month period. Before DNA extraction, prospective study blood samples were shipped either frozen or at room temperature. This clone has a single count. Its cognate antigen has yet to be identified. Base qualities are missing; no much larger clone stands one base away.

Beyond this particular receptor, the publication reports: The quantity of clinical and demographic metadata differed by source and by participant and was supplied without curation.

TCRbeta CDR3 regions were amplified from genomic DNA using the immunoSEQ Assay, a bias-controlled multiplex PCR. The paper's processing steps were these. The number of nucleated cells in each sample was estimated by amplification of reference gene primers within the assay. Sequence reads were collapsed and filtered to measure the absolute abundance of every unique TCRbeta CDR3 rearrangement. Productive Simpson clonality was computed per sample as the square root of Simpson's diversity index over productive rearrangements. TCRdb obtained this table from immuneACCESS and retained in-frame rearrangements with V and J assigned. These tables miss some clones; where compared with another copy, unresolved V genes account for less than half of the shortfall, and the remainder is unexplained. Clone size and V and J calls were adopted from that table, with D and trimming inferred from the DNA. A total of roughly 300,000 clones appear in this sample, around 85% of them only once. The ten largest make up about 2.5% of the sample.

The CDR3 numbers 13 residues from cysteine through phenylalanine. Only the CDR3 part of the read is kept: 39 bases, read in frame from the first base. Reading the germline V gene (reference sequence) gives CDR1 MNHNY and CDR2 SVGAGI. V and J are truncated by 0 bases and 8 bases respectively, leaving an intervening sequence of 10 bases. This receptor was obtained from a woman in her fifties or sixties who had recovered from COVID-19. The sequencing input was PBMCs or T cells enriched from blood (not recorded which). Rearrangement joined TRBV6-6 to TRBJ1-2; the D gene is possibly TRBD1, with 6 bases matching. CDR3 region: CASSYSGGRGYTF. The bases read TGTGCCAGCAGTTACTCTGGGGGCCGGGGCTACACCTTC.